This passage covers 20 T cell receptor beta chains from one sample sequenced in a study of naive and memory T cell subsets. Both TRBC1 and TRBC2 were covered by a beta constant-region primer of two equimolar oligonucleotides. MiXCR, run by TCRdb on the UMI-ligation and nested PCR reads, gives a single entry per CDR3 protein. The sample shows around 90,000 distinct CDR3 sequences, 7% of them seen only once. The sequencing input was central memory CD4+ T cells from blood. The receptors come from a human donor in good health.

This clonotype was seen ten or more times. The chain joins TRBV6-1 to TRBJ1-4, with 7 bases that match TRBD1. The germline CDR1 and CDR2 sequences are MNHNS and SASEGT. With V trimmed by 5 bases and J by 5 bases, 8 bases remained unmatched. The CDR3 has 15 residues. The CDR3 sequence is CASSTTGTANEKLFF. CDR3 sequence (DNA): TGTGCCAGCAGTACCACCGGGACAGCGAATGAAAAACTGTTTTTT.

This clonotype was counted at least ten times. The gene calls are TRBV29-1 and TRBJ1-1, with D unclear. V was shortened by 4 bases and J by 1 base, with 10 bases between the two germline ends. The CDR3 covers 13 residues. Germline V gives CDR1 SQVTM, CDR2 ANQGSEA. The CDR3 DNA follows: TGCAGCGTTGCTAGTACGGGGAACACTGAAGCTTTCTTT. Encoded protein: CSVASTGNTEAFF.

This clonotype was seen only a few times. The rearrangement uses TRBV5-1 and TRBJ2-7; 9 positions match TRBD2. The trim removed 0 bases at V and 6 bases at J, leaving 7 bases unmatched. The CDR3 has 15 residues. Germline V gives CDR1 SGHRS, CDR2 YFSETQ. The CDR3, as DNA: TGCGCCAGCAGCTTGGAGAGTAGCGGGGGCTCCGAGCAGTACTTC. It specifies CASSLESSGGSEQYF.

This clonotype occurred many times. One end of the junction is discordant with germline, which a read error may explain. The V gene is TRBV29-1, the J gene TRBJ1-1; TRBD1 might be the D (6 bases). The germline V gene encodes CDR1 SQVTM and CDR2 ANQGSEA. The CDR3 extends over 14 amino acids. In nucleotides, the CDR3 is TGCAACGTTTTTACAGGGCGGACGAACACTGAAGCTTTCTTT. As protein: CNVFTGRTNTEAFF.

The rearrangement uses TRBV7-9 and TRBJ2-1, with 9 bases fitting TRBD1. The trim removed 1 base at V and 8 bases at J, leaving 6 bases unmatched. This CDR3 spans 15 amino acids. Germline V gene sequence: CDR1 SEHNR, CDR2 FQNEAQ (reference sequence). Written as DNA, the CDR3 is TGTGCCAGCAGCTTAGGGGGGACAGGGAAGGATGAGCAGTTCTTC. Protein product: CASSLGGTGKDEQFF.

The sample holds a few counts of this clonotype. CDR3 loop: CASSTQGHNSPLHF. The CDR3 DNA reads as TGTGCCAGCTCGACACAGGGGCATAATTCACCCCTCCACTTT. This rearrangement joins TRBV18 to TRBJ1-6, with 7 bases lining up with TRBD1. The CDR3 runs 14 residues. Germline V gene data show CDR1 as KGHSH and CDR2 as LQKENI. The ends lost 6 bases at V and 5 bases at J; junction bases unmatched: 4.

This clonotype was seen a handful of times. The CDR3 sequence is CATLGPEGKTQYF. The CDR3 DNA is TGTGCCACCCTCGGACCAGAGGGGAAGACCCAGTACTTC. The chain couples TRBV5-4 to TRBJ2-5, with D perhaps given as TRBD1 or TRBD2 (5 bases each). This CDR3 has 13 amino acids. CDR1 is SGHNT and CDR2 is YYREEE in the germline V gene (reference sequence). Trimming removed 9 bases from V and 6 bases from J, with 18 bases in between.

This clonotype showed up many times. This chain uses TRBV7-9 with TRBJ1-2; D unresolved. Germline V gene lookup returns CDR1 SEHNR and CDR2 FQNEAQ (reference sequence). CDR3 length: 12 amino acids. Trimming left V 3 bases short and J 8 bases short, with 10 bases between. CDR3 DNA sequence: TGTGCCAGCAGCTTCCCTTTCCCAGGCTACACCTTC. It is translated as CASSFPFPGYTF.

This clonotype occurred many times. The chain joins TRBV7-2 to TRBJ1-1; no reliable D call. Looked up from germline, CDR1 is SGHTA and CDR2 is FQGNSA. The germline V and J ends were trimmed by 6 bases and 1 base, with 15 bases remaining between them. This CDR3 is built from 15 residues. CDR3 in amino acids: CASSSTNSRNTEAFF. The CDR3 coding sequence is TGTGCCAGCAGTTCCACCAATTCCCGGAACACTGAAGCTTTCTTT. Full variable domain (remainder filled in from reference TRBV7-2 and TRBJ1-1): GAGVSQSPSNKVTEKGKDVELRCDPISGHTALYWYRQSLGQGLEFLIYFQGNSAPDKSGLPSDRFSAERTGGSVSTLTIQRTQQEDSAVYLCASSSTNSRNTEAFFGQGTRLTVV.

This clonotype came up many times. The chain employs TRBV12-3 or TRBV12-4 and TRBJ1-2, with D possibly matching TRBD1 (5 bases). The CDR3 spans 15 residues. With 6 bases removed from V and 8 bases from J, the gap between germline ends came to 22 bases. The CDR3 DNA is TGTGCCAGCAGATCCCCACAGGTTAACGGGAGAGGCTACACCTTC. Residues: CASRSPQVNGRGYTF.

The table lists this clonotype with many counts. The genes are TRBV6-2 or TRBV6-3 and TRBJ1-1; D not resolved. The V end was cut by 7 bases, the J end by 5 bases, with 17 bases between. The germline CDR1 and CDR2 sequences are MNHEY and SVGEGT. The CDR3 has 14 residues. CDR3 protein: CASKQTLGRTEAFF. CDR3 bases: TGTGCCAGCAAACAGACCCTCGGAAGAACTGAAGCTTTCTTT.

This clonotype was seen ten or more times. CDR3 sequence: CASSSSNPTRPVEAFF. In nucleotides, the CDR3 is TGTGCCAGCAGTTCCTCAAACCCGACACGCCCGGTTGAAGCTTTCTTT. The rearrangement joins TRBV6-6 to TRBJ1-1; D is unclear. V shed 4 bases and J shed 7 bases, with 22 bases lying between them. Germline lookup yields CDR1 MNHNY and CDR2 SVGAGI (reference sequence). This CDR3 is 16 amino acids long.

V gene TRBV18 combines with J gene TRBJ2-2; D might be TRBD1 or TRBD2, each matching 5 bases. The length of the CDR3 is 16 residues. The V end was cut by 4 bases, the J end by 2 bases, with 14 bases between. Germline assignment: CDR1 KGHSH and CDR2 LQKENI. CDR3 protein: CASSQSSGTNTGELFF. DNA for the CDR3: TGTGCCAGCTCACAATCTTCAGGGACCAACACCGGGGAGCTGTTTTTT. The full variable domain, completed using reference TRBV18 and TRBJ2-2, is NAGVMQNPRHLVRRRGQEARLRCSPMKGHSHVYWYRQLPEEGLKFMVYLQKENIIDESGMPKERFSAEFPKEGPSILRIQQVVRGDSAAYFCASSQSSGTNTGELFFGEGSRLTVL.

In DNA, the CDR3 is TGCAGCGTTGAAGTACTAGCGGGGAGCGGTTGGGCCCAGTACTTC. The encoded protein is CSVEVLAGSGWAQYF. The chain combines TRBV29-1 with TRBJ2-5; 10 bases line up with TRBD2. The CDR3 consists of 15 residues. Germline V lookup: CDR1 SQVTM, CDR2 ANQGSEA. V lost 1 base and J lost 9; bases outside the gene matches: 11. Variable domain in full (rest from reference TRBV29-1 and TRBJ2-5): SAVISQKPSRDICQRGTSLTIQCQVDSQVTMMFWYRQQPGQSLTLIATANQGSEATYESGFVIDKFPISRPNLTFSTLTVSNMSPEDSSIYLCSVEVLAGSGWAQYFGPGTRLLVL.

This clonotype was detected ten times or more. The J gene is TRBJ1-5, the V gene TRBV7-6; D is unclear. The V gene lost 5 bases and the J gene lost 4 bases, with 9 bases spanning the gap. The CDR3 spans 13 residues. Germline-derived CDR1 and CDR2 are SGHVS and FNYEAQ. In DNA form, the CDR3 reads TGTGCCAGCAGCCGGGCCGAGAATCAGCCCCAGCATTTT. Translated, it gives CASSRAENQPQHF.

The V and J genes are TRBV25-1 and TRBJ2-2; D remains unclear. Trimming cost V 4 bases and J 0 bases, with 6 bases left between them. Germline lookup yields CDR1 MGHDK and CDR2 SYGVNS. The CDR3 has 14 amino acids. Here the CDR3 reads CASSGQSNTGELFF. CDR3 nucleotides: TGTGCCAGCAGTGGGCAGTCGAACACCGGGGAGCTGTTTTTT.

The V call is TRBV3-1, the J call TRBJ1-5; D is possibly TRBD1 (5 bases). This CDR3 contains 15 residues. Germline V gene data show CDR1 as LGHDT and CDR2 as YNNKEL (reference sequence). The germline V and J ends were trimmed by 1 base and 0 bases, with 7 bases remaining between them. CDR3 coding DNA: TGTGCCAGCAGCCAAGGCGGGGGTAGCAATCAGCCCCAGCATTTT. This translates into CASSQGGGSNQPQHF. The full variable domain, with the rest looked up from reference TRBV3-1 and TRBJ1-5, is DTAVSQTPKYLVTQMGNDKSIKCEQNLGHDTMYWYKQDSKKFLKIMFSYNNKELIINETVPNRFSPKSPDKAHLNLHINSLELGDSAVYFCASSQGGGSNQPQHFGDGTRLSIL.

Within the sample, this clonotype is medium-sized. The V and J genes are TRBV10-3 and TRBJ2-7, with 10 bases that match TRBD1. The CDR3 contains 15 residues. V lost 11 bases, J lost 0 bases, and 10 bases stayed unmatched. Germline loops: CDR1 ENHRY, CDR2 SYGVKD. In nucleotides, the CDR3 is TGTGCCGTCTCGGGACAGGGGAATAGCTCCTACGAGCAGTACTTC. It codes for CAVSGQGNSSYEQYF.

The chain has TRBV20-1 and TRBJ2-5; TRBD2 is a possible D gene (6 bases). V was pared by 2 bases and J by 1 base, with 17 bases between. The germline V gene encodes CDR1 DFQATT and CDR2 SNEGSKA (reference sequence). The CDR3 length is 16 residues. Here the CDR3 reads CSARSYQRASQETQYF. Here the CDR3 DNA reads TGCAGTGCTAGAAGTTACCAGCGGGCCTCCCAAGAGACCCAGTACTTC.

This clonotype was picked up many times. The rearrangement joins TRBV6-2 or TRBV6-3 to TRBJ2-1; 11 nucleotides agree with TRBD2. Germline V lookup: CDR1 MNHEY, CDR2 SVGEGT. The V and J ends lost 5 bases and 4 bases, in that order; junction bases with no gene match: 13. This CDR3 region has 18 residues. CDR3 sequence: CASSPPLFLAGGYNEQFF. The CDR3 DNA reads TGTGCCAGCAGTCCGCCTCTTTTTCTAGCGGGAGGTTACAATGAGCAGTTCTTC.